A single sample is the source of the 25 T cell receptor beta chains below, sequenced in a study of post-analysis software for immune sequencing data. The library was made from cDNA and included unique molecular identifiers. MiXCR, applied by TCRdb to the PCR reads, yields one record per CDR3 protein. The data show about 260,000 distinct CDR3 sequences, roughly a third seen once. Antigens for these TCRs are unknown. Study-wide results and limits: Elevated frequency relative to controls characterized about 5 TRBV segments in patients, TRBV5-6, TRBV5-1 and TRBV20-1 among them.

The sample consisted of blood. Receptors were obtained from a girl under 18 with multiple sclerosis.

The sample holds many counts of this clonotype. CDR3 residues: CASSSEGFGYTF. The CDR3 nucleotides read TGTGCCAGCAGTTCTGAGGGTTTCGGCTACACCTTC. The V and J genes are TRBV27 and TRBJ1-2, with D unresolved. Per germline, CDR1 MNHEY and CDR2 SMNVEV (reference sequence). V lost 4 bases and J 8 bases, leaving 11 bases between the germline ends. This CDR3 is built from 12 residues.

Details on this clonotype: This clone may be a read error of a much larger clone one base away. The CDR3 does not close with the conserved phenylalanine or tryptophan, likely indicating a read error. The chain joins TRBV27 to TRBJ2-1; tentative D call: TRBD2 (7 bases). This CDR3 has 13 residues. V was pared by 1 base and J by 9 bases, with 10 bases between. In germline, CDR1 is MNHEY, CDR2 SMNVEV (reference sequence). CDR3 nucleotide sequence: TGTGCCAGCAGTTTATACAGGGAGGGTGAGCAGTTCGTC. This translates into CASSLYREGEQFV.

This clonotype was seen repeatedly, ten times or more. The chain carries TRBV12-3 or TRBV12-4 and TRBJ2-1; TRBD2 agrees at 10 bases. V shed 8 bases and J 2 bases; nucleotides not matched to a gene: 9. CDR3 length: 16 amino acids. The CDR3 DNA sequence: TGTGCCAGCGTCCCTTCTAGCGGGAGAGCCTACAATGAGCAGTTCTTC. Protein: CASVPSSGRAYNEQFF.

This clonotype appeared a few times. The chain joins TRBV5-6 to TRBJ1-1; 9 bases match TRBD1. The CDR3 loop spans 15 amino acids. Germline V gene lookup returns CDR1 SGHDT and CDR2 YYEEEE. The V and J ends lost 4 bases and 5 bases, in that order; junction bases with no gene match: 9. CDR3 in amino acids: CASSLQGAGGTEAFF. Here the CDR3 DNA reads TGTGCCAGCAGCCTACAGGGGGCCGGGGGAACTGAAGCTTTCTTT.

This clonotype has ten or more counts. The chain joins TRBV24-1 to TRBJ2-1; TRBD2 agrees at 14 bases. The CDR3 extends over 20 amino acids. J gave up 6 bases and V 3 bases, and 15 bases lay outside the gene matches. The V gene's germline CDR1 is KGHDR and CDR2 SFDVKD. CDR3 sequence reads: CATSDPGTSGSRELLNEQFF. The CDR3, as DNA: TGTGCCACCAGTGATCCCGGGACTAGCGGGAGTAGGGAACTACTCAATGAGCAGTTCTTC.

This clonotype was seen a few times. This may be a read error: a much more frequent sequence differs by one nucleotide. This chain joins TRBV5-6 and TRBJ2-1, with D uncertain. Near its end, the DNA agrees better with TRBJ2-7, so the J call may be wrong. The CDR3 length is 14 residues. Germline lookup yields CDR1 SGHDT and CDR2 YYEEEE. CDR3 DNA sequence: TGTGCCAGCAGCTTGGCCCTACGGAGCAATGAGCAGTACTTC. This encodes CASSLALRSNEQYF.

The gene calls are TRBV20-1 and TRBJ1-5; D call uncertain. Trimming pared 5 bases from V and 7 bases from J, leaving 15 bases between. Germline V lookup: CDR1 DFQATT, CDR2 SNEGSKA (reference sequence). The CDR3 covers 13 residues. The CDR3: CSAQATAVQPQHF. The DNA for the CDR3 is TGCAGTGCTCAGGCAACAGCCGTGCAGCCCCAGCATTTT.

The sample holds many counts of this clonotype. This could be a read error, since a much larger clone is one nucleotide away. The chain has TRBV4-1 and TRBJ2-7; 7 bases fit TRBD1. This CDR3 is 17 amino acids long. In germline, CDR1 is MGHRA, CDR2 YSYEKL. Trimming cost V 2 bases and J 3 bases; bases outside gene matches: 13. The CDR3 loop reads CASSQFARSGGRYEQYF. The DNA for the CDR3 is TGCGCCAGCAGCCAATTTGCCCGATCAGGGGGACGCTACGAGCAGTACTTC.

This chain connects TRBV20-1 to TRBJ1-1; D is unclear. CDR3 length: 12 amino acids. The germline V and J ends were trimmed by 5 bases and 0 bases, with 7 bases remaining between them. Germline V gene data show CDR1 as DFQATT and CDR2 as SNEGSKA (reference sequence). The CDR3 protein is CSAGEVNTEAFF. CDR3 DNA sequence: TGCAGTGCTGGGGAAGTGAACACTGAAGCTTTCTTT.

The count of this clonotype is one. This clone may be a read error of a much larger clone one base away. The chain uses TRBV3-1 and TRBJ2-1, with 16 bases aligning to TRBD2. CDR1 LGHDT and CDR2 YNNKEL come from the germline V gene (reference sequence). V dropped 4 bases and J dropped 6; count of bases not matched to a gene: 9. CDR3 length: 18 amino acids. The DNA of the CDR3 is TGTGCCAGCAGCCCCAGGGGGACTAGCGGGAGGGCCCCCAATGAGCAGTTCTTC. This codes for CASSPRGTSGRAPNEQFF.

This CDR3 reads CASSQDEWIGETQYF. The CDR3 DNA reads as TGTGCCAGCAGCCAAGACGAGTGGATCGGGGAGACCCAGTACTTC. This rearrangement joins TRBV4-2 to TRBJ2-7; D call uncertain. The end of the DNA is better explained by TRBJ2-5, so the J call may be wrong. Germline CDR1 LGHNA, CDR2 YNFKEQ. There are 15 residues in the CDR3.

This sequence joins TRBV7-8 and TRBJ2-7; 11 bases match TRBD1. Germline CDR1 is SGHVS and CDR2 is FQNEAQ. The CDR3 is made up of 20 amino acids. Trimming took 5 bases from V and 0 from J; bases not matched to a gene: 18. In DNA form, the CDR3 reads TGTGCCAGCAGCCCTCAGGGTATGGGGACAGGGGGACCAAGCTCCTACGAGCAGTACTTC. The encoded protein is CASSPQGMGTGGPSSYEQYF.

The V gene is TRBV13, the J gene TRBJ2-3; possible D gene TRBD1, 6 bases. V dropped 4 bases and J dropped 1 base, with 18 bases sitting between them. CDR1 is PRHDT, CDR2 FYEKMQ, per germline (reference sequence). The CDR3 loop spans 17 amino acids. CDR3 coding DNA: TGTGCCAGCAGCTCATTGACAGGCCGAGAGGGCACAGATACGCAGTATTTT. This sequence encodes CASSSLTGREGTDTQYF.

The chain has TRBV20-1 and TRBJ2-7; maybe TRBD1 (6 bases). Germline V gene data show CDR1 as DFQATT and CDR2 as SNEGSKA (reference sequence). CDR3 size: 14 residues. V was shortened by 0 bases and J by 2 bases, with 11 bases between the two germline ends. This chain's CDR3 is CSAREQGRTYEQYF. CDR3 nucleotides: TGCAGTGCTAGAGAACAGGGTCGTACCTACGAGCAGTACTTC.

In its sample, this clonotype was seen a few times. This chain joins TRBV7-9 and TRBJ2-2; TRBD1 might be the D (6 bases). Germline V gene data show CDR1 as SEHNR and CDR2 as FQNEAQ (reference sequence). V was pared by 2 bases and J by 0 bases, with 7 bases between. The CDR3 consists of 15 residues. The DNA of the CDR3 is TGTGCCAGCAGCTTAAGACAGGCGAACACCGGGGAGCTGTTTTTT. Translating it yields CASSLRQANTGELFF.

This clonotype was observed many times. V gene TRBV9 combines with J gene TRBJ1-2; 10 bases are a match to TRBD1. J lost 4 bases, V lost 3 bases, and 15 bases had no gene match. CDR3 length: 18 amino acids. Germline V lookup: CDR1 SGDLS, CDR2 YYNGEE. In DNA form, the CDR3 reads TGTGCCAGCAGCGCCCCCCGGGACAGGGGAGTCTCTTTCTATGGCTACACCTTC. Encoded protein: CASSAPRDRGVSFYGYTF.

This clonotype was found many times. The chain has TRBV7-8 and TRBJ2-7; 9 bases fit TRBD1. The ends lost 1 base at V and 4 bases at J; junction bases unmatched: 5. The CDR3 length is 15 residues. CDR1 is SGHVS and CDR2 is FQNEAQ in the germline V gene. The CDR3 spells CASSLERQGVYEQYF. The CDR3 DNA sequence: TGTGCCAGCAGCTTAGAGAGACAGGGGGTTTACGAGCAGTACTTC.

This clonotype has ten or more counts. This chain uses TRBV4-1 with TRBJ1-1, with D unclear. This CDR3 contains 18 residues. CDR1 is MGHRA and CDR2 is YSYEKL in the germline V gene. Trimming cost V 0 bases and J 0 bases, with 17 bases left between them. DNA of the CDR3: TGCGCCAGCAGCCAAGATGACGGTTCGGGCAGGATGAACACTGAAGCTTTCTTT. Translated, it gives CASSQDDGSGRMNTEAFF.

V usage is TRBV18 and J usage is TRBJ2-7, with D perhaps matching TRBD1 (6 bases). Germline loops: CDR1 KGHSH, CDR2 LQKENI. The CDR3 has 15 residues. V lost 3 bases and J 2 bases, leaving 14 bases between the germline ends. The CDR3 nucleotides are TGTGCCAGCTCACCGACCCGGACAGCCACCTACGAGCAGTACTTC. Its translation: CASSPTRTATYEQYF. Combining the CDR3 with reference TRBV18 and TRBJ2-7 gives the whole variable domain NAGVMQNPRHLVRRRGQEARLRCSPMKGHSHVYWYRQLPEEGLKFMVYLQKENIIDESGMPKERFSAEFPKEGPSILRIQQVVRGDSAAYFCASSPTRTATYEQYFGPGTRLTVT.

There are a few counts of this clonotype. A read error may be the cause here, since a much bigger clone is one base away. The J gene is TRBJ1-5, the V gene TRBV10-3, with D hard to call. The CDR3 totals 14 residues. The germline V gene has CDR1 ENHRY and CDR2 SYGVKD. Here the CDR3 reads CAISEGNSNQPLHF. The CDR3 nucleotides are TGTGCCATCAGTGAAGGGAATAGCAATCAGCCCCTGCATTTT.

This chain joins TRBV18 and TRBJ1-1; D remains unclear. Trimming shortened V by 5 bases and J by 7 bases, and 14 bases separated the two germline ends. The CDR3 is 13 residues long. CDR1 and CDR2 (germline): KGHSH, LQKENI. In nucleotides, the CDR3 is TGTGCCAGCTCAAAGGGTGGTCGGGATGAAGCTTTCTTT. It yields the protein CASSKGGRDEAFF.

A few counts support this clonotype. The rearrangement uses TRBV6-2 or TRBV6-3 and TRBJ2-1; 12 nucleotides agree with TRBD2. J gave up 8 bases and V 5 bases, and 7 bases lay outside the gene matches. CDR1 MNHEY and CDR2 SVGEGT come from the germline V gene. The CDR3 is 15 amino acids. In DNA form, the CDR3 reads TGTGCCAGCAGTCTCCTAGCGGGAGGGACGGATGAGCAGTTCTTC. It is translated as CASSLLAGGTDEQFF.

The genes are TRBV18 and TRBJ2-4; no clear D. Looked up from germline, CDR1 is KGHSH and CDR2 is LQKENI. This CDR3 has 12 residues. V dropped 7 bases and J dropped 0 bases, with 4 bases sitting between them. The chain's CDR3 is CASFLAKNIQYF. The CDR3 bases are TGTGCCAGCTTTCTAGCCAAAAACATTCAGTACTTC.

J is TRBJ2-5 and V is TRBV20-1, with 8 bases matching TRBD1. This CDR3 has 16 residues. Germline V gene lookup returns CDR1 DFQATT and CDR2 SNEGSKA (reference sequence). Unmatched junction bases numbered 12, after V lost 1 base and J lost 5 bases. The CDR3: CSARVRGQGRRETQYF. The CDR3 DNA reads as TGCAGTGCTAGAGTTCGAGGACAGGGAAGAAGGGAGACCCAGTACTTC.

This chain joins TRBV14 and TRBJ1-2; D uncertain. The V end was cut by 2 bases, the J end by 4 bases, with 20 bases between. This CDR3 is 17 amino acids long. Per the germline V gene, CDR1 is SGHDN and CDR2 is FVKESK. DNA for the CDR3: TGTGCCAGCAGCCAAAGAGGAGTAGCCTCGGCCGGCTATGGCTACACCTTC. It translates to CASSQRGVASAGYGYTF. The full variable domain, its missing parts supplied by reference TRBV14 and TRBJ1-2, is EAGVTQFPSHSVIEKGQTVTLRCDPISGHDNLYWYRRVMGKEIKFLLHFVKESKQDESGMPNNRFLAERTGGTYSTLKVQPAELEDSGVYFCASSQRGVASAGYGYTFGSGTRLTVV.